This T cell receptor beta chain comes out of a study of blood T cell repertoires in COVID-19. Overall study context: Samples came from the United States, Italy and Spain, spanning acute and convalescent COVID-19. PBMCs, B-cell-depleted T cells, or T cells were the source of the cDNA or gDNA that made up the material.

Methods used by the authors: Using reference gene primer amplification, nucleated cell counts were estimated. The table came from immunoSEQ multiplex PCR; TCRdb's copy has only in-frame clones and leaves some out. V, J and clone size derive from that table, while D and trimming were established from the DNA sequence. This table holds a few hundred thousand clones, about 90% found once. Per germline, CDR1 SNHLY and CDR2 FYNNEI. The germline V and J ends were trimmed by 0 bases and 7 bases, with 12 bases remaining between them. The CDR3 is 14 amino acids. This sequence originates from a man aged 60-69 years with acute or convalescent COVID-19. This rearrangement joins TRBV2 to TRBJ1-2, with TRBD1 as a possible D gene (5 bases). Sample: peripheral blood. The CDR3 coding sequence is TGTGCCAGCAGTGAAGCACAGGACTATGGTGGCTACACCTTC. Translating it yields CASSEAQDYGGYTF. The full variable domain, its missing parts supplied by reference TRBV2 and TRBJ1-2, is EPEVTQTPSHQVTQMGQEVILRCVPISNHLYFYWYRQILGQKVEFLVSFYNNEISEKSEIFDDQFSVERPDGSNFTLKIRSTKLEDSAMYFCASSEAQDYGGYTFGSGTRLTVV.